The clone carrying this T cell receptor (beta chain) was seen at least ten times. This record comes from a study of early T cells in non-severe SARS-CoV-2 infection. About the research overall: Whole-blood bulk RNA, unsorted, was sequenced, and chains were unpaired.

cDNA molecules, individually, were tagged with unique molecular identifiers. TCRdb fed the 5' RACE reads into MiXCR, producing one record per CDR3 protein. The sample lists some 40,000 distinct CDR3 sequences; over 9% were seen once. The CDR3 is made up of 16 amino acids. CDR1 and CDR2 (germline): DFQATT, SNEGSKA (reference sequence). V lost 2 bases and J lost 0, with 14 bases in between. The sample comprised whole blood. V usage is TRBV20-1 and J usage is TRBJ2-1; possibly TRBD2 for D (5 bases). The receptor was derived from an adult who was a healthcare worker with PCR-confirmed SARS-CoV-2 infection or an uninfected control (not recorded which). CDR3 sequence reads: CSARPRTRSSYNEQFF. In DNA form, the CDR3 reads TGCAGTGCTAGACCCCGAACTAGGAGCTCCTACAATGAGCAGTTCTTC.